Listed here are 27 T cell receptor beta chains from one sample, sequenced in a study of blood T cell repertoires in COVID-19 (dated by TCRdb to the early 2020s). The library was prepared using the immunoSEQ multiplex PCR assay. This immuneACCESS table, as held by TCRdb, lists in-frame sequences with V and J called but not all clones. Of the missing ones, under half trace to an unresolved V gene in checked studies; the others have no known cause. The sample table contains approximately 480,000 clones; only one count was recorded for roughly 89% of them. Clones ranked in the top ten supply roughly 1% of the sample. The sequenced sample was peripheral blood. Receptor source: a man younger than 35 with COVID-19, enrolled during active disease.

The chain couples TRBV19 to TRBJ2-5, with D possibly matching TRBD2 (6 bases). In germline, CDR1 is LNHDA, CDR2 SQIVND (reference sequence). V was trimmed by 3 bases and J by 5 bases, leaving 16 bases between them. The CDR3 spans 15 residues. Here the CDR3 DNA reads TGTGCCAGTAGTATTGACGCGGGATTGGGGGAGACCCAGTACTTC. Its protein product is CASSIDAGLGETQYF.

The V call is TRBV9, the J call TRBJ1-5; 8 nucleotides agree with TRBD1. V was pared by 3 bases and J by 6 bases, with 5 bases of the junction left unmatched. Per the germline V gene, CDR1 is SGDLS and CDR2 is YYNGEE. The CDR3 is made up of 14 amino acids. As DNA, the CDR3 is TGTGCCAGCAGCGGCGGACAGGGTGGTCAGCCCCAGCATTTT. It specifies CASSGGQGGQPQHF.

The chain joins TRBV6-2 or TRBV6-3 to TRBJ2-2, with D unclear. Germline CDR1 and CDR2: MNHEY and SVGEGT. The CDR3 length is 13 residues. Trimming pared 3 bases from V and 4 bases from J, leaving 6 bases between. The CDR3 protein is CASSYIGTGELFF. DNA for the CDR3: TGTGCCAGCAGTTATATCGGCACCGGGGAGCTGTTTTTT.

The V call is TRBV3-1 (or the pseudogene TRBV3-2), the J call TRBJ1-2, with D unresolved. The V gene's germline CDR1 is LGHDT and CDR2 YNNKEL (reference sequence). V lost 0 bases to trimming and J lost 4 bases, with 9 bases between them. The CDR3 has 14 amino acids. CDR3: CASSQDTRLYGYTF. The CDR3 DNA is TGTGCCAGCAGCCAAGATACCAGACTCTATGGCTACACCTTC.

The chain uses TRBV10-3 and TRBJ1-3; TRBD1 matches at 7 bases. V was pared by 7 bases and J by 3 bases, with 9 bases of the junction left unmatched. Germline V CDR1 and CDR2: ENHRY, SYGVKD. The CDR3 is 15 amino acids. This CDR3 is CAITDLQGIGNTIYF. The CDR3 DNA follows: TGTGCCATCACCGATTTACAGGGGATTGGAAACACCATATATTTT.

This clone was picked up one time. In nucleotides, the CDR3 is TGTGCCAGCAGCTTGGCGAGCTATTCTGAAGCTTTCTTT. Translation gives CASSLASYSEAFF. This rearrangement joins TRBV5-8 to TRBJ1-1; unclear D gene. Germline assignment: CDR1 SGHTS and CDR2 YDEGEE. The CDR3 totals 13 residues. Trimming took off 0 bases at V and 6 bases at J, with 9 bases between the two ends. The full variable domain, in which reference TRBV5-8 and TRBJ1-1 provide the parts outside the CDR3, is EAGVTQSPTHLIKTRGQQATLRCSPISGHTSVYWYQQALGLGLQFLLWYDEGEERNRGNFPPRFSGRQFPNYSSELNVNALELEDSALYLCASSLASYSEAFFGQGTRLTVV.

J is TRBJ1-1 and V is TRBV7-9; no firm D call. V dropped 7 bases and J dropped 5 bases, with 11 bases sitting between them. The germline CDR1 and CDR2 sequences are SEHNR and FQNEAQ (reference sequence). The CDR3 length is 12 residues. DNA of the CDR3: TGTGCCAGCACTCAGGTGATAACTGAAGCTTTCTTT. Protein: CASTQVITEAFF.

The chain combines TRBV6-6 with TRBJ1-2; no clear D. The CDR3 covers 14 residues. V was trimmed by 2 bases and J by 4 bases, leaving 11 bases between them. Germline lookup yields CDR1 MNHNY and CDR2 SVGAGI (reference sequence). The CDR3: CASSYASNLYGYTF. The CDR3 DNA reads TGTGCCAGCAGTTACGCGTCAAACCTCTATGGCTACACCTTC.

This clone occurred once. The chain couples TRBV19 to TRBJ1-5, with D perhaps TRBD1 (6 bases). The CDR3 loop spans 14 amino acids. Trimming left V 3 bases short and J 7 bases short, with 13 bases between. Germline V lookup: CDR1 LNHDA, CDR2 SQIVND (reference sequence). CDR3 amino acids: CASSIVQGRQPQHF. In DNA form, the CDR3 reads TGTGCCAGTAGTATCGTACAGGGTAGACAGCCCCAGCATTTT.

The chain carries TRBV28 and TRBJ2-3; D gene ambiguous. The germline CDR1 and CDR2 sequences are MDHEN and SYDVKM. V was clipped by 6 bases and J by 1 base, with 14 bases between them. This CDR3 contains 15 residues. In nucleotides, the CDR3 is TGTGCCAGCAGCCCTACAGACCCTGGCACAGATACGCAGTATTTT. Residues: CASSPTDPGTDTQYF.

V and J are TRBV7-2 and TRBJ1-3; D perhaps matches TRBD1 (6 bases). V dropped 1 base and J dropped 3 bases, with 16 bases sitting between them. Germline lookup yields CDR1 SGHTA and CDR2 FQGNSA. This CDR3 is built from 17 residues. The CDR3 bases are TGTGCCAGCAGCTTAGTAGGGGGGGCGCCTTATGGAAACACCATATATTTT. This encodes CASSLVGGAPYGNTIYF. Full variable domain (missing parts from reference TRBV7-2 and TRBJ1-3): GAGVSQSPSNKVTEKGKDVELRCDPISGHTALYWYRQSLGQGLEFLIYFQGNSAPDKSGLPSDRFSAERTGGSVSTLTIQRTQQEDSAVYLCASSLVGGAPYGNTIYFGEGSWLTVV.

The CDR3 is CASRRGTETQYF. Written as DNA, the CDR3 is TGTGCCAGCAGACGGGGGACAGAGACCCAGTACTTC. The chain recombines TRBV7-9 with TRBJ2-5; the D gene is possibly TRBD2 (6 bases). V was trimmed by 6 bases and J by 4 bases, leaving 9 bases between them. This CDR3 comprises 12 residues. CDR1 and CDR2 from the germline V gene are SEHNR and FQNEAQ (reference sequence).

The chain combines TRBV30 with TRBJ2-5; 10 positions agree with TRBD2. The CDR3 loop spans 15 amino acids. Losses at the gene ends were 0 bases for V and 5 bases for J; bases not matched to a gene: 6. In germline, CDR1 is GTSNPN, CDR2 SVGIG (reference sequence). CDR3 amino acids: CAWSVNSGRFETQYF. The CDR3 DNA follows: TGTGCCTGGAGTGTAAATAGCGGGAGGTTCGAGACCCAGTACTTC.

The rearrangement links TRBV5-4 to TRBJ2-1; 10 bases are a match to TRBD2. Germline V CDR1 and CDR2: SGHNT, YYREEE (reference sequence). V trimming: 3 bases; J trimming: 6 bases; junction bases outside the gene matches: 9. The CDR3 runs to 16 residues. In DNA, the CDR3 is TGTGCCAGCAGCTCCCTTAGCGGGAGGTTTATCAATGAGCAGTTCTTC. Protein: CASSSLSGRFINEQFF.

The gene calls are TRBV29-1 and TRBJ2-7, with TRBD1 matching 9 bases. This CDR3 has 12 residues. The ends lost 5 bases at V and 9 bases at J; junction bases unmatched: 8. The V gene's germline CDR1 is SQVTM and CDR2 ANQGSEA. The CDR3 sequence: CSVRQGGVMQYF. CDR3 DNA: TGCAGCGTTAGACAGGGGGGAGTGATGCAGTACTTC.

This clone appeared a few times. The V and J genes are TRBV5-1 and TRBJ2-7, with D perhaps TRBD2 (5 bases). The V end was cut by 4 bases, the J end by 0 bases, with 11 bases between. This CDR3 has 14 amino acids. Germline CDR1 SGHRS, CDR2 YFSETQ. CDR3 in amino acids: CASSRVANSYEQYF. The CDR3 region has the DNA TGCGCCAGCAGCAGGGTAGCGAACTCCTACGAGCAGTACTTC.

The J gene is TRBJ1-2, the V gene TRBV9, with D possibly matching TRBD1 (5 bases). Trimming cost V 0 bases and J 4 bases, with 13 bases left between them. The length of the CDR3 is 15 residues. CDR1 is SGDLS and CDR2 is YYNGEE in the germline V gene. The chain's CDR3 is CASSVDAGTAYGYTF. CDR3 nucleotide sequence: TGTGCCAGCAGCGTAGACGCGGGGACGGCCTATGGCTACACCTTC. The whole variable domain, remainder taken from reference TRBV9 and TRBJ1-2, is DSGVTQTPKHLITATGQRVTLRCSPRSGDLSVYWYQQSLDQGLQFLIQYYNGEERAKGNILERFSAQQFPDLHSELNLSSLELGDSALYFCASSVDAGTAYGYTFGSGTRLTVV.

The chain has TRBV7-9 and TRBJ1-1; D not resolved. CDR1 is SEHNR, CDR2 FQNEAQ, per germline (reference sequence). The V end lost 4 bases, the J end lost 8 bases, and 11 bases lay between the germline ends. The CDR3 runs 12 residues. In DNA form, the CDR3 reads TGTGCCAGCAGCTCCCTCGACTGGGAAGCTTTCTTT. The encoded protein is CASSSLDWEAFF.

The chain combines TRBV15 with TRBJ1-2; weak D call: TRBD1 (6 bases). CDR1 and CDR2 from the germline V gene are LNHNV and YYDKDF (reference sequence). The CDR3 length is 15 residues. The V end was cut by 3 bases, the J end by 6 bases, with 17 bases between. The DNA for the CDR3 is TGTGCCACCAGCAGGGCCGGGACACCCTGGCATGGCTACACCTTC. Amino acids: CATSRAGTPWHGYTF. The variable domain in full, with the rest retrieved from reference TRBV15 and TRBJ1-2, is DAMVIQNPRYQVTQFGKPVTLSCSQTLNHNVMYWYQQKSSQAPKLLFHYYDKDFNNEADTPDNFQSRRPNTSFCFLDIRSPGLGDTAMYLCATSRAGTPWHGYTFGSGTRLTVV.

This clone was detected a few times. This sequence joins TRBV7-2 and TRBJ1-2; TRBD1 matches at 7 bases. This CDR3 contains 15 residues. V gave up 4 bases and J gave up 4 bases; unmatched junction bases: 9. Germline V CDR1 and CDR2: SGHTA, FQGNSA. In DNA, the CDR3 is TGTGCCAGCAGCTGGCTAGGGACAGACACCTATGGCTACACCTTC. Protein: CASSWLGTDTYGYTF.

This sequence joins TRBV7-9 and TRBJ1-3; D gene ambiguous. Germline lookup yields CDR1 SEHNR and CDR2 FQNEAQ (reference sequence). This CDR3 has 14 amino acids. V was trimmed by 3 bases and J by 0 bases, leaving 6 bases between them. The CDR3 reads CASSFASSGNTIYF. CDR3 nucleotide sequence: TGTGCCAGCAGCTTTGCTAGCTCTGGAAACACCATATATTTT.

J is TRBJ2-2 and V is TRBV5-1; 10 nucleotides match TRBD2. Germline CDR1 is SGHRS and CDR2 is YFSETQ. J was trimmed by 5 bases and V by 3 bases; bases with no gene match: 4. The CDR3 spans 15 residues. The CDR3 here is CASSSRTSGTGELFF. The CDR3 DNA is TGCGCCAGCAGCTCGCGGACTAGCGGAACCGGGGAGCTGTTTTTT.

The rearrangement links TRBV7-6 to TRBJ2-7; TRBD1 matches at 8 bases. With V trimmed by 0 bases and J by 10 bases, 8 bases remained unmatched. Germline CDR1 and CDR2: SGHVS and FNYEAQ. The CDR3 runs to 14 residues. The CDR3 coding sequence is TGTGCCAGCAGCTTAGCTCCAGGGGGCACCCCCCAGTACTTC. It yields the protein CASSLAPGGTPQYF.

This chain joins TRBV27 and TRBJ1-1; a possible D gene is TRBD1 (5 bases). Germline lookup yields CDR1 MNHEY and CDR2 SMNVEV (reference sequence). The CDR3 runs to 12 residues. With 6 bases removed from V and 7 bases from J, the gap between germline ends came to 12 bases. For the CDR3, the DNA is TGTGCCAGCAGCGGGGGAACTTATGAAGCTTTCTTT. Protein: CASSGGTYEAFF.

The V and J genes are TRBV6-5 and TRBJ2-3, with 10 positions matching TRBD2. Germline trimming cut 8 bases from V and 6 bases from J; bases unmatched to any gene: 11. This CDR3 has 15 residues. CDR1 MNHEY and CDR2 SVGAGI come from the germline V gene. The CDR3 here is CASSQAGGPLDTQYF. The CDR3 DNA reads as TGTGCCAGCTCCCAAGCGGGGGGGCCTTTGGATACGCAGTATTTT.

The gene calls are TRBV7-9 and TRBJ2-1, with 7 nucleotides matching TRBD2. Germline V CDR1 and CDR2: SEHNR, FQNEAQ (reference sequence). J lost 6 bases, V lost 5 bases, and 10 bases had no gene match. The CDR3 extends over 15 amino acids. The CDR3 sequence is CASSPFFGRPNEQFF. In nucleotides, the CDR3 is TGTGCCAGCAGCCCCTTTTTCGGGAGGCCCAATGAGCAGTTCTTC.

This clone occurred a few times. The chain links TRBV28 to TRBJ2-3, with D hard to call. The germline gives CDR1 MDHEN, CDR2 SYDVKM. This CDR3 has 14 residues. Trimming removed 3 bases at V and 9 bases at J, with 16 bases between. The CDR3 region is CASSFETSTATQYF. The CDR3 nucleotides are TGTGCCAGCAGTTTCGAAACAAGCACAGCCACGCAGTATTTT.